The rows below give T cell receptor beta chains drawn from one sample of a study of cytomegalovirus exposure and HLA in healthy donors. Sequencing used immunoSEQ multiplex PCR; TCRdb keeps in-frame clones, though not all of them. The sample includes some 110,000 clones, roughly 72% seen only once; the top ten take 11%. The sample was PBMCs. These receptors were obtained from a woman aged 45 to 65 in good health and CMV-seropositive. Each CDR3 is given with its conserved first and last residue. A D gene is named only where the DNA matches it firmly. Some rows mark clone size as missing; the rest say once, few, many or name a class of expanded clone.

CASSVQGSGANVLTF TGTGCCAGCAGTGTTCAGGGATCTGGGGCCAACGTCCTGACTTTC TRBJ2-6 . TRBV6-4 .
CASSLEGQAYGYTF TGTGCCAGCAGCTTGGAGGGACAGGCCTATGGCTACACCTTC TRBJ1-2 TRBD1 TRBV5-6 .
CASRQGFYGYTF TGTGCCAGCCGTCAGGGATTCTATGGCTACACCTTC TRBJ1-2 . TRBV27 .
CASSEEPLHRNLNTEAFF TGTGCCAGTAGTGAGGAGCCCTTACACAGGAACCTGAACACTGAAGCTTTCTTT TRBJ1-1 . TRBV19 few
CASSAGTYSGNTIYF TGTGCCAGCAGTGCGGGGACTTACTCTGGAAACACCATATATTTT TRBJ1-3 . TRBV6-1 .
CASSFAGEGYNEQFF TGTGCCAGCAGTTTCGCGGGAGAAGGTTACAATGAGCAGTTCTTC TRBJ2-1 TRBD2 TRBV6-5 .
CASSLGQGTYEQYF TGTGCCAGCAGTTTAGGGCAGGGGACCTACGAGCAGTACTTC TRBJ2-7 . TRBV28 .
CASSLYGTSTDTQYF TGTGCCAGCAGCCTTTATGGGACTAGCACAGATACGCAGTATTTT TRBJ2-3 . TRBV7-3 .
CASSISDGPGYTEAFF TGTGCCAGCAGCATATCAGACGGCCCCGGGTACACTGAAGCTTTCTTT TRBJ1-1 . TRBV7-2 once
CAGGRGTYEQYF TGTGCCGGGGGGAGGGGGACCTACGAGCAGTACTTC TRBJ2-7 . TRBV30 .
CASTTLASGGAETQYF TGTGCCAGCACCACCTTGGCTAGCGGGGGGGCAGAGACCCAGTACTTC TRBJ2-5 TRBD2 TRBV2 few
CASSEYSGLAGGETQYF TGTGCCAGCAGTGAATACAGTGGACTAGCGGGAGGGGAGACCCAGTACTTC TRBJ2-5 TRBD2 TRBV25-1 .